One TCR beta chain is described in this entry. This sample was included in a study of blood T cell repertoires in COVID-19. Study-level information: The analysed material was cDNA or gDNA that came from T cells, B-cell-depleted T cells, or PBMCs.

Authors' analysis steps: Scientists estimated how many nucleated cells there were by amplifying reference gene primers. Sequencing was performed with immunoSEQ multiplex PCR; in TCRdb, only in-frame clones are kept and a portion is missing. V and J calls and clone size are copied from that table; D and trimming were computed from the DNA. This table has more than 120,000 clones, roughly nine tenths appearing once. V lost 5 bases, J lost 3 bases, and 6 bases stayed unmatched. CDR1 and CDR2 (germline): LNHNV, YYDKDF (reference sequence). CDR3 size: 15 residues. The chain joins TRBV15 to TRBJ2-1; the match to TRBD2 covers 8 bases. Sequencing was carried out using peripheral blood. This receptor was identified in a human donor in a cohort sampled during active COVID-19. The CDR3 DNA reads as TGTGCCACCAGCTTCGATGGGACTAGCTACAATGAGCAGTTCTTC. It yields the protein CATSFDGTSYNEQFF.